The subject of this entry is one T cell receptor beta chain. Its antigen is still unknown. No quality values exist for individual bases; no much larger clone is one base distant. Using the deep immunoSEQ assay, TCR CDR3 regions were amplified from genomic DNA by multiplex PCR. Extracted genomic DNA from each cell subset was spread evenly across all wells of several immunoSEQ 96-well plates, with each plate serving as a replicate. For sorted subsets, approximately 190 ng of genomic DNA, equivalent to 25,000 to 35,000 T cell genomes, went into each replicate PCR. The purified libraries were quantified using a Qubit 3.0 fluorometer, sized with a Bioanalyzer 2100, and then quantified again using the KAPA Library Quantification kit. Each immunoSEQ 96-well plate was sequenced on its own single-read 150-cycle Illumina NextSeq 550 flow cell. Regarding the original processing steps: Because only junctional sequences without quality scores were contained in the immunoSEQ output, filtering matching that applied to full-length reads could not be performed. Sequences were annotated with PyIR, a Python wrapper for IgBLAST v1.9, using IMGT germline references to assign V/J genes and CDR3. Any read was removed if the V/J assignment was weak (E-value above 1e-6), the CDR3 was missing, or the read contained stop codons, out-of-frame junctions, or ambiguous translated residues. V3J clonotypes were defined by identical inferred V gene, J gene, and CDR3 amino acid sequence. Percentage overlap between repertoires was computed as shared unique clonotypes divided by the size of the smaller repertoire. Repertoire richness was assessed with RTK rarefaction, the Chao1 estimator, and Recon v2.1 estimates of unobserved clonotypes. Generation probabilities for all TCRbeta clonotypes obtained by the gDNA method from a handful of donors were computed using OLGA. Held by TCRdb, this immuneACCESS table contains in-frame sequences only and omits some clones. Under half of the omission traces to an unresolved V gene where checked; the cause of the rest is unknown. For V, J and clone size, that table is used; D and trimming come from the DNA. This sample gives hundreds of thousands of clones in total; 97% of them show up just once. Approximately 0.057% of the sample is held by the ten biggest clonotypes.

The data were obtained in a study of shared clonotypes between healthy human individuals (dated by TCRdb to the early 2020s). The study in broad terms: The cohort included three men and a couple of women between 18 and 49 years of age. Between about 0.9 and 9 billion PBMCs per donor were obtained by leukapheresis. To increase sequencing depth and limit assay-specific biases, TCR repertoire library preparation and sequencing were carried out by different laboratories using diverse techniques. For each donor, three plates each were used for CD4 naive and CD4 memory, two plates were used for CD8 naive, and one plate was used for CD8 memory. To estimate repertoire size and how much clonotypes are shared between individuals, the study performed deep sequencing of blood TCR repertoires from roughly five healthy adults.

The CDR3 starts with the cysteine, ends with the phenylalanine, and has 17 residues. Just the 51-base CDR3 DNA is kept, in frame starting at base 1. The germline V gene supplies CDR1 KGHSH and CDR2 LQKENI. The germline ends are 17 bases apart after V is trimmed by 6 bases and J by 0 bases. The research as a whole found: Rarefaction of sorted-subset datasets indicated incomplete sequencing despite the large sequencing depth. Across a handful of donors, approximately 4.9% of naive CD4, over 3% of naive CD8, about 2.3% of memory CD4, and about 0.44% of memory CD8 clonotypes were shared. Because the study included a small number of donors, the genetic and exposure-history diversity represented was limited. Compared with non-shared clonotypes, the clonotypes found in all four sorted-subset donors had higher generation probabilities. Only blood was sampled, and tissue TCR repertoires likely differ from those in blood. Naive subsets generally had larger estimated clonotype richness than memory subsets. Pairwise subsampling led to the expectation that sequencing depth would affect the degree of clonotype sharing among donors.

The donors were healthy, HIV-negative adults who had no recently reported acute infections or vaccinations. Only Caucasian adults living in Nashville, Tennessee, USA were represented among the donors. CD4+ T cells were enriched by magnetic negative selection; naive cells were then positively selected on CD45RA, and the negative fraction formed the memory subset. Blood was collected by leukapheresis, and PBMCs were isolated by Ficoll-Histopaque density gradient centrifugation and then cryopreserved in liquid nitrogen vapor phase. Purity and quantity of every magnetically sorted T cell population were checked by analytical flow cytometry. Genomic DNA was isolated from every sorted fraction and measured by UV absorbance on a Nanodrop 2000c.

This clonotype originated in a woman aged 25 to 39 in good health. The chain joins TRBV18 to TRBJ1-4, with the D segment identity uncertain. Sequenced material: naive CD4+ T cells sorted from blood. The cell subset or site label on this specimen signifies: CD45RA+ positively selected. The CDR3 loop reads CASSLTRATATNEKLFF. The DNA sequence is given as TGTGCCAGCTCCCTAACACGGGCGACCGCAACTAATGAAAAACTGTTTTTT.